Listed below are T cell receptor beta chains from one sample, sequenced in a study of response to subunit inactivated influenza vaccine. TCRdb recomputed calls from the RT-PCR reads with MiXCR, one row per CDR3 protein. The data hold some 540,000 distinct CDR3 sequences, with under 25% observed a single time. This sample also belongs to another study, concerning T cells expressing NK-cell markers.

Sequencing used CD4+ T cells sorted from PBMCs, obtained 12 days after vaccination. These receptors all come from a man aged 50 or older who received an inactivated influenza vaccine. The CDR3 runs from the conserved cysteine through the conserved F or W. A D gene is named only where the DNA matches it firmly. Clone size is stated in some rows and not others, as once, few, many or a class when expanded.

D gene: TRBD1
clone size: NA
V gene: TRBV5-1
J gene: TRBJ1-2
CDR3 protein: CASSLSGEGAGGYTF
CDR3 DNA: TGCGCCAGCAGCTTGAGTGGAGAGGGGGCAGGAGGCTACACCTTC

D gene: NA
clone size: NA
V gene: TRBV29-1
J gene: TRBJ1-1
CDR3 protein: CSVEAYQGRDTEAFF
CDR3 DNA: TGCAGCGTTGAAGCTTACCAGGGGAGAGACACTGAAGCTTTCTTT

D gene: NA
clone size: few
V gene: TRBV5-1
J gene: TRBJ2-1
CDR3 protein: CASSLGPINEQFF
CDR3 DNA: TGCGCCAGCAGTTTGGGCCCTATTAATGAGCAGTTCTTC

D gene: TRBD2
clone size: NA
V gene: TRBV10-3
J gene: TRBJ2-1
CDR3 protein: CAISESGGGAVSYNEQFF
CDR3 DNA: TGTGCCATCAGTGAGTCGGGGGGAGGGGCCGTCTCCTACAATGAGCAGTTCTTC

D gene: NA
clone size: many
V gene: TRBV10-3
J gene: TRBJ2-5
CDR3 protein: CAVLPMGGETQYF
CDR3 DNA: TGTGCCGTCCTCCCGATGGGGGGAGAGACCCAGTACTTC

D gene: TRBD1
clone size: few
V gene: TRBV11-1
J gene: TRBJ2-6
CDR3 protein: CASSLIIADRDMTGANVLTF
CDR3 DNA: TGTGCCAGCAGCTTAATCATCGCGGACAGGGATATGACTGGGGCCAACGTCCTGACTTTC

D gene: NA
clone size: few
V gene: TRBV12-3/TRBV12-4
J gene: TRBJ1-5
CDR3 protein: CASSIQGSNQPQHF
CDR3 DNA: TGTGCCAGCAGCATACAGGGTAGCAATCAGCCCCAGCATTTT

D gene: NA
clone size: few
V gene: TRBV6-5
J gene: TRBJ1-5
CDR3 protein: CASSNSGGNQPQHF
CDR3 DNA: TGTGCCAGCAGTAACTCAGGGGGCAATCAGCCCCAGCATTTT

D gene: TRBD2
clone size: few
V gene: TRBV20-1
J gene: TRBJ2-7
CDR3 protein: CSATLAGGHEQYF
CDR3 DNA: TGCAGTGCTACCTTAGCGGGAGGACACGAGCAGTACTTC

D gene: TRBD2
clone size: NA
V gene: TRBV5-1
J gene: TRBJ2-1
CDR3 protein: CASSLAISSGSTYNEQFF
CDR3 DNA: TGCGCCAGCAGCTTGGCTATTTCTAGCGGGAGTACCTACAATGAGCAGTTCTTC

D gene: NA
clone size: few
V gene: TRBV29-1
J gene: TRBJ2-3
CDR3 protein: CSVDFGTDTQYF
CDR3 DNA: TGCAGCGTGGACTTCGGTACAGATACGCAGTATTTT

D gene: NA
clone size: NA
V gene: TRBV5-1
J gene: TRBJ2-7
CDR3 protein: CASSASSFDEQYF
CDR3 DNA: TGCGCCAGCAGCGCCTCAAGTTTTGACGAGCAGTACTTC

D gene: TRBD1
clone size: NA
V gene: TRBV7-9
J gene: TRBJ2-5
CDR3 protein: CASSWDRGRETQYF
CDR3 DNA: TGTGCCAGCAGCTGGGACAGGGGGCGGGAGACCCAGTACTTC

D gene: TRBD2
clone size: once
V gene: TRBV25-1
J gene: TRBJ2-1
CDR3 protein: CASQGLAGGGNEQFF
CDR3 DNA: TGTGCCAGCCAGGGACTAGCGGGGGGTGGCAATGAGCAGTTCTTC

D gene: TRBD2
clone size: NA
V gene: TRBV7-9
J gene: TRBJ2-3
CDR3 protein: CASSFSSGRTDTQYF
CDR3 DNA: TGTGCCAGCAGCTTCTCTAGCGGGAGAACAGATACGCAGTATTTT

D gene: TRBD2
clone size: few
V gene: TRBV11-2
J gene: TRBJ2-1
CDR3 protein: CASSLVSGGGLVYNEQFF
CDR3 DNA: TGTGCCAGCAGCTTAGTTAGCGGGGGAGGATTGGTCTACAATGAGCAGTTCTTC

D gene: NA
clone size: few
V gene: TRBV19
J gene: TRBJ2-5
CDR3 protein: CASSTGHGRAQYF
CDR3 DNA: TGTGCCAGTAGTACTGGTCATGGACGGGCCCAGTACTTC

D gene: NA
clone size: few
V gene: TRBV4-3
J gene: TRBJ2-3
CDR3 protein: CASSQDSGAFTDTQYF
CDR3 DNA: TGCGCCAGCAGCCAAGATTCAGGGGCCTTCACAGATACGCAGTATTTT

D gene: NA
clone size: NA
V gene: TRBV20-1
J gene: TRBJ2-7
CDR3 protein: CSASTLRDSGEQYF
CDR3 DNA: TGCAGTGCTTCAACTCTCCGGGACAGCGGGGAGCAGTACTTC

D gene: NA
clone size: few
V gene: TRBV20-1
J gene: TRBJ2-3
CDR3 protein: CSARKSEAWPDTQYF
CDR3 DNA: TGCAGTGCTAGAAAATCGGAAGCATGGCCAGATACGCAGTATTTT

D gene: NA
clone size: many
V gene: TRBV3-1
J gene: TRBJ2-5
CDR3 protein: CASSPRSEGTQYF
CDR3 DNA: TGTGCCAGCAGCCCACGTTCGGAGGGGACCCAGTACTTC

D gene: NA
clone size: many
V gene: TRBV27
J gene: TRBJ2-5
CDR3 protein: CASSFAGALGETQYF
CDR3 DNA: TGTGCCAGCAGTTTCGCAGGGGCCCTTGGAGAGACCCAGTACTTC

D gene: NA
clone size: few
V gene: TRBV20-1
J gene: TRBJ2-1
CDR3 protein: CSALKGASYNEQFF
CDR3 DNA: TGCAGTGCTCTCAAAGGTGCTTCCTACAATGAGCAGTTCTTC

D gene: TRBD2
clone size: NA
V gene: TRBV20-1
J gene: TRBJ2-3
CDR3 protein: CSARSPPSGGLTDTQYF
CDR3 DNA: TGCAGTGCTAGATCCCCCCCTAGCGGGGGGCTCACAGATACGCAGTATTTT

D gene: NA
clone size: NA
V gene: TRBV6-1
J gene: TRBJ1-2
CDR3 protein: CASTTGGASSVYGYTF
CDR3 DNA: TGTGCCAGCACCACCGGGGGGGCTTCCTCGGTCTATGGCTACACCTTC

D gene: NA
clone size: NA
V gene: TRBV7-2
J gene: TRBJ1-5
CDR3 protein: CASSLQVSNQPQHF
CDR3 DNA: TGTGCCAGCAGCCTACAGGTTAGCAATCAGCCCCAGCATTTT

D gene: NA
clone size: few
V gene: TRBV10-1
J gene: TRBJ2-2
CDR3 protein: CASSEGAGELFF
CDR3 DNA: TGCGCCAGCAGTGAGGGGGCCGGGGAGCTGTTTTTT

D gene: TRBD2
clone size: NA
V gene: TRBV20-1
J gene: TRBJ2-7
CDR3 protein: CSARKLAVEQYF
CDR3 DNA: TGCAGTGCGAGAAAACTAGCGGTCGAGCAGTACTTC

D gene: TRBD2
clone size: few
V gene: TRBV28
J gene: TRBJ2-7
CDR3 protein: CASSPTGGLFEQYF
CDR3 DNA: TGTGCCAGCAGCCCCACGGGAGGCCTTTTTGAGCAGTACTTC

D gene: NA
clone size: NA
V gene: TRBV20-1
J gene: TRBJ1-1
CDR3 protein: CSARDEGTEAFF
CDR3 DNA: TGCAGTGCTAGAGACGAAGGGACTGAAGCTTTCTTT

D gene: NA
clone size: NA
V gene: TRBV4-2
J gene: TRBJ2-4
CDR3 protein: CASSSGTPNENIQYF
CDR3 DNA: TGTGCCAGCAGCAGTGGGACTCCCAATGAAAACATTCAGTACTTC

D gene: NA
clone size: NA
V gene: TRBV6-1
J gene: TRBJ1-1
CDR3 protein: CASTKGGNLGTEAFF
CDR3 DNA: TGTGCCAGCACGAAGGGGGGAAACCTGGGGACTGAAGCTTTCTTT